The rows below give T cell receptor beta chains drawn from one sample of a study of identical twins. One entry per CDR3 protein, called by TCRdb with MiXCR from the 5' RACE reads. The repertoire holds about 890,000 distinct CDR3 sequences, roughly an eighth seen once, with around 1.5% in the top ten. These records were also assigned to another study, of yellow fever vaccine responses in identical twins.

Sequenced input: PBMCs. These receptors came from a woman under 30 in good health. Each CDR3 is given with its conserved first and last residue. Each record gives: J gene, V gene, clone size, D gene, CDR3 DNA, CDR3 protein. The D gene is left open where the match is weak. The size of a clone is reported for some rows only, either as once, few or many, or as a class for expanded clones.

TRBJ2-2 | TRBV7-7 | few | NA | NA | CASSANRGTNTGELFFF
TRBJ2-1 | TRBV27 | few | TRBD2 | TGTGCCAGCAGTGGGAGGGCGTACAATGAGCAGTTCTTC | CASSGRAYNEQFF
TRBJ2-1 | TRBV5-4 | NA | TRBD2 | TGTGCCAGCAGCTCACGGACTAGCGGGATAATAAATGAGCAGTTCTTC | CASSSRTSGIINEQFF
TRBJ1-1 | TRBV5-1 | NA | NA | TGCGCCAGCAGCTTCAGGGACCCTTTGAACACTGAAGCTTTCTTT | CASSFRDPLNTEAFF
TRBJ2-1 | TRBV2 | many | TRBD2 | TGTGCCAGCAGTGGGACTAGTCGTTATGAGCAGTTCTTC | CASSGTSRYEQFF
TRBJ2-1 | TRBV29-1 | few | TRBD2 | TGCAGCGTTGTCATGGAGAGGGGGACTAGCGGGAGAGTTGAGCAGTTCTTC | CSVVMERGTSGRVEQFF
TRBJ1-5 | TRBV5-6 | few | NA | TGTGCCAGCAGCTCGGGGGGGATCGATCAGCCCCAGCATTTT | CASSSGGIDQPQHF
TRBJ2-2 | TRBV25-1 | few | NA | TGTGCCAGCAGTGAGTCGGCGCGGGGTGATTCCGGGGAGCTGTTTTTT | CASSESARGDSGELFF
TRBJ1-6 | TRBV15 | few | NA | TGTGCCACCAGCAGAGACAGGGCTACTCATTCACCCCTCCACTTT | CATSRDRATHSPLHF
TRBJ1-5 | TRBV27 | NA | NA | TGTGCCAGCAGCCCGGTCCGGACGAATCAGCCCCAGCATTTT | CASSPVRTNQPQHF
TRBJ2-3 | TRBV5-1 | many | TRBD2 | TGCGCCAGCAGCTTACTAGCGGGAGGAGTTTCAGATACGCAGTATTTT | CASSLLAGGVSDTQYF
TRBJ2-2 | TRBV20-1 | NA | TRBD1 | TGCAGTGGGAGGGACAGGGTTGTAACCGGGGAGCTGTTTTTT | CSGRDRVVTGELFF
TRBJ2-2 | TRBV28 | few | NA | TGTGCCAGCAGTTTTGCCGGGGCAGGGGGGGCCGGGGAGCTGTTTTTT | CASSFAGAGGAGELFF
TRBJ2-1 | TRBV29-1 | NA | TRBD2 | TGCAGCGTTGATGTTCTAGCGGGAACTGAGCAGTTCTTC | CSVDVLAGTEQFF
TRBJ1-2 | TRBV27 | few | NA | TGTGCCAGCAAAAAAGGGTACGACTATGGCTACACCTTC | CASKKGYDYGYTF
TRBJ2-1 | TRBV24-1 | few | TRBD2 | TGTGCCACCAGTGCCCGAGCTAGGCGGGAGGGTCATTACAATGAGCAGTTCTTC | CATSARARREGHYNEQFF
TRBJ1-1 | TRBV4-1 | NA | NA | TGCGCCAGCAGCCAAGTCCGGGGGTCGGACACTGAAGCTTTCTTT | CASSQVRGSDTEAFF
TRBJ2-7 | TRBV28 | NA | TRBD2 | TGTGCCAGCAAAATAGCGGGTACCTCCTACGAGCAGTACTTC | CASKIAGTSYEQYF
TRBJ2-7 | TRBV3-1 | many | TRBD2 | TGTGCCAGCAGCCAGAGGACTAGCGGAAGCCACTACGAGCAGTACTTC | CASSQRTSGSHYEQYF
TRBJ1-1 | TRBV12-3/TRBV12-4 | many | TRBD1 | TGTGCCAGCAGAAGTTACAGGGGGCGAGGTGAAGCTTTCTTT | CASRSYRGRGEAFF
TRBJ2-1 | TRBV19 | many | NA | TGTGCCAGTAGTAGTCAGGGTTTTGGGGTGAATGAGCAGTTCTTC | CASSSQGFGVNEQFF
TRBJ2-1 | TRBV3-1 | NA | TRBD2 | TGTGCCAGCAGCCCCCAGGGTAGCGGGAAGTACAATGAGCAGTTCTTC | CASSPQGSGKYNEQFF
TRBJ1-2 | TRBV2 | NA | NA | TGTGCCAGCACCCAGGACAGCTATGGCTACACCTTC | CASTQDSYGYTF
TRBJ2-3 | TRBV29-1 | few | NA | TGCAGCGTTGATGCTGATACGCAGTATTTT | CSVDADTQYF
TRBJ1-1 | TRBV20-1 | few | NA | TGCAGTGCTTCGAGACGGGCCCCCGTAGCTGAAGCTTTCTTT | CSASRRAPVAEAFF
TRBJ1-1 | TRBV29-1 | NA | NA | TGCAGTGGGAGGGGGAACACTGAAGCTTTCTTT | CSGRGNTEAFF
TRBJ2-7 | TRBV24-1 | many | NA | TGTGCCACCTCCACTACCCGGGAGGGGGCCGAGCAGTACTTC | CATSTTREGAEQYF
TRBJ1-1 | TRBV27 | few | NA | TGTGCCAGCACAACCGCGACAGTTCCGAACACTGAAGCTTTCTTT | CASTTATVPNTEAFF
TRBJ1-1 | TRBV6-2/TRBV6-3 | many | TRBD1 | TGTGCCAGCAGTCGACAGGGGGCAGGTACTGAAGCTTTCTTT | CASSRQGAGTEAFF
TRBJ2-7 | TRBV4-1 | NA | NA | TGCGCCAGCAGCCCCCCTTTCGGGAGCTCCTACGAGCAGTACTTC | CASSPPFGSSYEQYF
TRBJ2-1 | TRBV29-1 | once | TRBD2 | TGCAGCGTTGAGAGCGGGGGGCGCAGAATCAATGAGCAGTTCTTC | CSVESGGRRINEQFF
TRBJ2-1 | TRBV29-1 | NA | NA | TGCAGCGTTGATAGCGCGCGCGGCAGGGTACGCTTT | CSVDSARGRVRF
TRBJ1-2 | TRBV4-1 | NA | NA | TGCGCCAGCAGCCAAGATCTTGCAGGGGCCTATGGCTACACCTTC | CASSQDLAGAYGYTF
TRBJ1-1 | TRBV4-1 | few | NA | TGCGCCAGCAGCCAAGAATTTCTGAGGGGCGCTGAAGCTTTCTTT | CASSQEFLRGAEAFF
TRBJ1-1 | TRBV5-1 | many | NA | TGCGCCAGCAGCTTGTACGTGGGGGCGACTATGAACACTGAAGCTTTCTTT | CASSLYVGATMNTEAFF
TRBJ1-5 | TRBV6-1 | many | NA | TGTGCCAGCGGGGGAGGCAATCAGCCCCAGCATTTT | CASGGGNQPQHF
TRBJ2-6 | TRBV28 | few | TRBD2 | TGTGCCAGCCTTCTGGGGGGGACCGGGGCCAACGTCCTGACTTTC | CASLLGGTGANVLTF
TRBJ2-1 | TRBV7-3 | many | NA | TGTGCCAGCAGCCAAGGGGGGGGGAATGAGCAGTTCTTC | CASSQGGGNEQFF
TRBJ2-1 | TRBV2 | NA | NA | TGTGCCAGCAGTGAAGCGCTTGCGACTGAGCAGTTCTTC | CASSEALATEQFF
TRBJ2-1 | TRBV19 | NA | TRBD2 | TGTGCCAGTAGTACAGGAGGCCCTGCCCTAGCGGGAAACAATGAGCAGTTCTTC | CASSTGGPALAGNNEQFF
TRBJ2-7 | TRBV7-2 | many | TRBD2 | TGTGCCAGCAGCCTGACTAGCGGGACCCTCTACGAGCAGTACTTC | CASSLTSGTLYEQYF
TRBJ2-3 | TRBV27 | NA | NA | TGTGCCAGCAGTTTGAGGGGCCGGCCCACAGATACGCAGTATTTT | CASSLRGRPTDTQYF
TRBJ2-7 | TRBV27 | many | TRBD1 | TGTGCCAGCGGGGGACAGGGGGCCTACGAGCAGTACTTC | CASGGQGAYEQYF
TRBJ1-2 | TRBV2 | NA | NA | TGTGCCAGCAAACCCAGCAACTATGGCTACACCTTC | CASKPSNYGYTF
TRBJ1-1 | TRBV25-1 | few | TRBD1 | TGTGCCAGCCGACAGGGCGCAGATGAAGCTTTCTTT | CASRQGADEAFF
TRBJ2-2 | TRBV12-3/TRBV12-4 | NA | NA | TGTGCCAGCAGTGCCTCCCAGAATGTCGGGGAGCTGTTTTTT | CASSASQNVGELFF
TRBJ2-1 | TRBV12-3/TRBV12-4 | many | TRBD2 | TGTGCCAGCAGGACCGGACTAGCGGAGTTCTTC | CASRTGLAEFF
TRBJ2-7 | TRBV24-1 | NA | TRBD2 | TGTGCCTCCGGGGCTAGCGGGACAAACGAGCAGTACTTC | CASGASGTNEQYF
TRBJ2-1 | TRBV5-1 | NA | TRBD2 | TGCGCCAGCAGCGGGACTAGGGGTCGTTCGCGGGACAATGAGCAGTTCTTC | CASSGTRGRSRDNEQFF
TRBJ2-7 | TRBV27 | few | NA | TGTGCCAGCAGCTTATGGGACGGATACTACGAGCAGTACTTC | CASSLWDGYYEQYF
TRBJ1-4 | TRBV7-9 | few | TRBD1 | TGTGCCAGCAGCTCCGCCGGGACAGAAAATGAAAAACTGTTTTTT | CASSSAGTENEKLFF
TRBJ2-7 | TRBV12-5 | NA | NA | TGTGCTAGTGGTTTAGAAGGAGTCTCCTACGAGCAGTACTTC | CASGLEGVSYEQYF
TRBJ1-4 | TRBV5-1 | few | NA | TGCGCCAGCAGCTTGGAGGGCAGAGCAACTAATGAAAAACTGTTTTTT | CASSLEGRATNEKLFF
TRBJ2-3 | TRBV10-2 | NA | NA | TGCGCCAGCGCGACAGCCAGCACAGATACGCAGTATTTT | CASATASTDTQYF
TRBJ2-3 | TRBV3-1 | many | NA | TGTGCCAGCAGCCAAGTGGACCGGGATACGCAGTATTTT | CASSQVDRDTQYF
TRBJ1-5 | TRBV12-3/TRBV12-4 | many | NA | TGTGCCAGCAGTTTAATCTTGAGCAGCAATCAGCCCCAGCATTTT | CASSLILSSNQPQHF
TRBJ2-1 | TRBV27 | few | TRBD2 | TGTGCCAGCAGAAGGCGGGAGTTGGGGAATGAGCAGTTCTTC | CASRRRELGNEQFF